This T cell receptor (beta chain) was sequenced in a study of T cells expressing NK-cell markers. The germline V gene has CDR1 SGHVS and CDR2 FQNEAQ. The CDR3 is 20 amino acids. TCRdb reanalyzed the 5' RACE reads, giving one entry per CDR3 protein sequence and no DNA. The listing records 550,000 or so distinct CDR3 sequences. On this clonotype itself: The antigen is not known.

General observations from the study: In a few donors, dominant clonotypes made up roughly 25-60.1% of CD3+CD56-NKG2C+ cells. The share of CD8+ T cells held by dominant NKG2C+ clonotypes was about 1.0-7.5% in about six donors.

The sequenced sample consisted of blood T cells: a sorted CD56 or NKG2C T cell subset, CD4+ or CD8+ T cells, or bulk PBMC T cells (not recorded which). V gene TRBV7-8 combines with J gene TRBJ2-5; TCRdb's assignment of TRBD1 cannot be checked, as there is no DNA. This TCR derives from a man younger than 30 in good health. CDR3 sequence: CASSLVSSGLPGPSGETQYF.